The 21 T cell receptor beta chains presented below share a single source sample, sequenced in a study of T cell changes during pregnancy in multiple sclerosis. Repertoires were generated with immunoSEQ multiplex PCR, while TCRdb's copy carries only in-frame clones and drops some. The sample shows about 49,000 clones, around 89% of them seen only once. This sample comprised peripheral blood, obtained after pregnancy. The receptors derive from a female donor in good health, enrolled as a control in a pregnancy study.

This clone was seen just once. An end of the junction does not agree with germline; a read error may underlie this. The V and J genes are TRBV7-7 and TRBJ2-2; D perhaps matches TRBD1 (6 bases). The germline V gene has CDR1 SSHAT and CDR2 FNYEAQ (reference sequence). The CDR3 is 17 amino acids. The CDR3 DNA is TGTGCTAGCAGCTCCCATGTAGGGGGAGCAAACACCGGGGAGCTGTTTTTT. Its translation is CASSSHVGGANTGELFF.

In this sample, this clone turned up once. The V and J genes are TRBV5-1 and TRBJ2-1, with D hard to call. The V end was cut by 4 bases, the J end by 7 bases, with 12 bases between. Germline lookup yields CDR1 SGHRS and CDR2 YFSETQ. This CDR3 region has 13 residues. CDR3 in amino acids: CASSLLAENEQFF. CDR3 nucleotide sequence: TGCGCCAGCAGCCTCCTGGCGGAAAATGAGCAGTTCTTC.

CDR3 region: CASSQEGRGGYEQYF. In DNA, the CDR3 is TGCGCCAGCAGCCAAGAAGGGCGGGGGGGTTACGAGCAGTACTTC. The V and J genes are TRBV4-3 and TRBJ2-7, with 9 bases fitting TRBD2. The CDR3 length is 15 residues. Germline CDR1 LGHNA, CDR2 YSLEER. The J segment lost 4 bases and the V segment lost 0 bases, leaving 4 bases of the junction unmatched.

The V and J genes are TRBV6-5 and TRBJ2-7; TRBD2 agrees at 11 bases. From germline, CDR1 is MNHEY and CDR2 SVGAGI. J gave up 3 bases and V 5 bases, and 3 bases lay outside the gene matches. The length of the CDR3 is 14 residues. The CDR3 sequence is CASSPGTSGYEQYF. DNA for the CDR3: TGTGCCAGCAGTCCCGGGACTAGCGGCTACGAGCAGTACTTC.

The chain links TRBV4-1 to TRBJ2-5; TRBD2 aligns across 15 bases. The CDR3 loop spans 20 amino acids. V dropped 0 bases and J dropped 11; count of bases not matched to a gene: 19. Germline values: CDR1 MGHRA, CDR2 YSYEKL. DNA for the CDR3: TGCGCCAGCAGCCAAGAGGGCGTGGGGACTAGCGGGAGGACACGACAGAGACAGTACTTC. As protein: CASSQEGVGTSGRTRQRQYF.

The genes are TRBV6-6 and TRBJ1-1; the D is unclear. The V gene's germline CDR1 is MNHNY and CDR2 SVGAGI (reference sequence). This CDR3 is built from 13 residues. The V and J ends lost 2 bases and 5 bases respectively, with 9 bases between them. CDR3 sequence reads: CASSYPTSTEAFF. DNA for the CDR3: TGTGCCAGCAGTTACCCGACTAGTACTGAAGCTTTCTTT.

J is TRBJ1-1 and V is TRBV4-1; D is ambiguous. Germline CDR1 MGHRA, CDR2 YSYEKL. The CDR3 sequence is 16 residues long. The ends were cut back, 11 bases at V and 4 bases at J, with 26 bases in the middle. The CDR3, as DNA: TGCGCCTCCTACATTGGGAGCCAACGGTTCCCCACTGAAGCTTTCTTT. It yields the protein CASYIGSQRFPTEAFF.

CDR3 in amino acids: CASSLVSGHLSGANVLTF. The CDR3 coding sequence is TGTGCCAGCAGCTTAGTAAGTGGACATCTATCTGGGGCCAACGTCCTGACTTTC. V and J are TRBV7-9 and TRBJ2-6, with D possibly TRBD1 on 5 matching bases. CDR1 and CDR2 (germline): SEHNR, FQNEAQ (reference sequence). The CDR3 is made up of 18 amino acids. V lost 1 base, J lost 1 base, and 14 bases lay in between. The full variable domain, its missing parts supplied by reference TRBV7-9 and TRBJ2-6, is DTGVSQNPRHKITKRGQNVTFRCDPISEHNRLYWYRQTLGQGPEFLTYFQNEAQLEKSRLLSDRFSAERPKGSFSTLEIQRTEQGDSAMYLCASSLVSGHLSGANVLTFGAGSRLTVL.

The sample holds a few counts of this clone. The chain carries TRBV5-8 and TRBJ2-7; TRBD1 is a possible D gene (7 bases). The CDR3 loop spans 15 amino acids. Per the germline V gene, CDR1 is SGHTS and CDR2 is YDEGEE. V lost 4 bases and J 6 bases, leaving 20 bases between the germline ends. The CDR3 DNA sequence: TGTGCCAGCAGCGTAACAGGGGCGGGATATGGCGAGCAGTACTTC. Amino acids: CASSVTGAGYGEQYF.

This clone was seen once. The CDR3 loop is CASSLGPRGEQFF. The CDR3 bases are TGTGCCAGCAGCTTAGGGCCTAGAGGGGAGCAGTTCTTC. The chain is built from TRBV7-9 and TRBJ2-1; weak D call: TRBD2 (5 bases). Trimming removed 1 base at V and 10 bases at J, with 11 bases between. The CDR3 sequence is 13 residues long. Germline V gene sequence: CDR1 SEHNR, CDR2 FQNEAQ (reference sequence).

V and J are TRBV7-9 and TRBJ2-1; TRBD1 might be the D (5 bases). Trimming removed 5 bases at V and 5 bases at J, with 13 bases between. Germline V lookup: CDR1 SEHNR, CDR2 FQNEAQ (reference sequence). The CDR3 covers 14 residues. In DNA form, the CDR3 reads TGTGCCAGCAGCCACCGGCAGGACAACAATGAGCAGTTCTTC. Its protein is CASSHRQDNNEQFF.

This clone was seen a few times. CDR3 residues: CASSLVRGQAYEQYF. The CDR3 coding sequence is TGTGCCAGCAGCTTGGTAAGGGGGCAGGCGTACGAGCAGTACTTC. The chain couples TRBV5-8 to TRBJ2-7; TRBD1 aligns across 7 bases. Germline loops: CDR1 SGHTS, CDR2 YDEGEE. Trimming at V came to 0 bases and at J to 4 bases, leaving 7 bases not matched to a gene. This CDR3 contains 15 residues.

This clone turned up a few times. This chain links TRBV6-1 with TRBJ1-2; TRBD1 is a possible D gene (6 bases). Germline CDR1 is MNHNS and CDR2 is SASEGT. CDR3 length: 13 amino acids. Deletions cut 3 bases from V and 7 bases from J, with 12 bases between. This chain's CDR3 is CASSEHTGSGYTF. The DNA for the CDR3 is TGTGCCAGCAGTGAGCATACAGGGTCTGGCTACACCTTC.

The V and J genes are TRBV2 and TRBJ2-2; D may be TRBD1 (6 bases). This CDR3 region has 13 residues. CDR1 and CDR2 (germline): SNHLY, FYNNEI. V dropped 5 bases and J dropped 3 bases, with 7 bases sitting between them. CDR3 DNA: TGTGCCAGCAGTTACAGGGACACCGGGGAGCTGTTTTTT. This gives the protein CASSYRDTGELFF.

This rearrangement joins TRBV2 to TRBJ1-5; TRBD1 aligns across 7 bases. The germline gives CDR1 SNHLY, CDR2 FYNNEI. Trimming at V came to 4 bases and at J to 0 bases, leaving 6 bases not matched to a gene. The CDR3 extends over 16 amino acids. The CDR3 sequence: CASSVGQDYSNQPQHF. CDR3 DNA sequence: TGTGCCAGCAGTGTAGGACAGGATTATAGCAATCAGCCCCAGCATTTT.

The CDR3 coding sequence is TGTGCCAGCAGTGAAGCCGCGGGGAGCTCCTACGAGCAGTACTTC. This codes for CASSEAAGSSYEQYF. The J gene is TRBJ2-7, the V gene TRBV6-1, with a tentative D call TRBD2 (6 bases). V was clipped by 0 bases and J by 0 bases, with 9 bases between them. From germline, CDR1 is MNHNS and CDR2 SASEGT. The CDR3 sequence is 15 residues long.

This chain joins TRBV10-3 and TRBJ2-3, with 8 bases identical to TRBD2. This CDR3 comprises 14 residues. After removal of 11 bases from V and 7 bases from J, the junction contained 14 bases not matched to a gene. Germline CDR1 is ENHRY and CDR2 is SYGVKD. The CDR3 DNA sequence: TGTGCCTCCAGGCACGGGGGGGCCTCATATACGCAGTATTTT. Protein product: CASRHGGASYTQYF.

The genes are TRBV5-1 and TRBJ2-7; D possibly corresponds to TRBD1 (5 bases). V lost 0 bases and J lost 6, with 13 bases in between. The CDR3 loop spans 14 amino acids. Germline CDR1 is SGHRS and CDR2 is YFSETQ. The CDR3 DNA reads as TGCGCCAGCAGCTTGGAACCAGGACACCCCGAGCAGTACTTC. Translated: CASSLEPGHPEQYF. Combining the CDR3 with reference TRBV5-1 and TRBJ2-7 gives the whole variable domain KAGVTQTPRYLIKTRGQQVTLSCSPISGHRSVSWYQQTPGQGLQFLFEYFSETQRNKGNFPGRFSGRQFSNSRSEMNVSTLELGDSALYLCASSLEPGHPEQYFGPGTRLTVT.

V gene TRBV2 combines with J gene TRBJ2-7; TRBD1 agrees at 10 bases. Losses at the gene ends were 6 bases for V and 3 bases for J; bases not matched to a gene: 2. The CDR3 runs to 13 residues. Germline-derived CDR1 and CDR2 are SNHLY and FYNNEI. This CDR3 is CASRDRGFYEQYF. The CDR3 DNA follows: TGTGCCAGCAGGGACAGGGGGTTCTACGAGCAGTACTTC.

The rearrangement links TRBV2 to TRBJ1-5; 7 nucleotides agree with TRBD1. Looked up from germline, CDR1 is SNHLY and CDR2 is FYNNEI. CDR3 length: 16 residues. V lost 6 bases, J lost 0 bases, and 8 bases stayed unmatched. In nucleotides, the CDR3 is TGTGCCAGCAGCGAGACAGGGATCGATAGCAATCAGCCCCAGCATTTT. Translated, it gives CASSETGIDSNQPQHF.

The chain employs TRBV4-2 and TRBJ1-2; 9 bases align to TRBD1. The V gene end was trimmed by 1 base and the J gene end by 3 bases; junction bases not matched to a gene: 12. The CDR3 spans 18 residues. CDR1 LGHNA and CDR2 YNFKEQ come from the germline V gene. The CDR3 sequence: CASSQGRPGQGVHYGYTF. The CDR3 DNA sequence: TGTGCCAGCAGCCAAGGAAGGCCGGGACAGGGCGTCCACTATGGCTACACCTTC.